This TCR beta chain originates from a study of T cell repertoires in cytomegalovirus infection. Study overall: The authors relied on CMV epitopes, both recently identified HLA-C-restricted and well-studied HLA-B-restricted. Findings and limits, study-wide: Predominance within the ex vivo response was attributable to HLA-C-restricted CMV-specific TCR beta clonotypes.

On this clonotype: The antigen remains unidentified.

TCRdb called the reads again in MiXCR, with one record for every CDR3 protein. The sample shows roughly 150,000 distinct CDR3 sequences, 30% to 40% of them seen only once. The length of the CDR3 is 14 residues. The ends lost 5 bases at V and 4 bases at J; junction bases unmatched: 4. CDR1 and CDR2 (germline): SGHTA, FQGTGA. Source: CD8+ T cells from cultured PBMCs, taken from culture after CMV antigen stimulation. The receptor was isolated from a human donor in good health (CMV status not recorded). Some clones in this sample may be carry-over from other donors' samples. The V and J genes are TRBV7-3 and TRBJ2-3; the match to TRBD1 covers 9 bases. The CDR3 sequence: CASSITGGADTQYF. The CDR3 nucleotides read TGTGCCAGCAGCATTACAGGGGGCGCAGATACGCAGTATTTT.